Listed below are T cell receptor beta chains from one sample, sequenced in a study of T cell responses to AZD1222 COVID-19 vaccine. The repertoire was sequenced with immunoSEQ multiplex PCR; TCRdb's copy has only in-frame clones and lacks some. The sample includes approximately 130,000 clones, 90% to 95% of them seen just once. The sample was peripheral blood, taken on day 0 of AZD1222 vaccination. The receptors here all came from an adult in good health. Each CDR3 is given with its conserved first and last residue. Fields, in order: D gene, clone size, V gene, J gene, CDR3 protein, CDR3 DNA. The D gene is left open where the match is weak. Clone size is shown for a subset of rows, as once, few, many or a class of expanded clone.

d_gene: .; abundance: .; v_gene: TRBV9; j_gene: TRBJ2-7; CDR3aa: CASSSFSGAAGEQYF; CDR3nt: TGTGCCAGCAGCTCCTTCTCGGGGGCGGCGGGGGAGCAGTACTTC
d_gene: .; abundance: .; v_gene: TRBV30; j_gene: TRBJ1-3; CDR3aa: CAWSDRFTFSGNTIYF; CDR3nt: TGTGCCTGGAGCGACAGATTCACCTTCTCTGGAAACACCATATATTTT
d_gene: .; abundance: .; v_gene: TRBV10-3; j_gene: TRBJ1-2; CDR3aa: CAISTNRSYTF; CDR3nt: TGTGCCATCAGTACGAATAGGAGCTACACCTTC
d_gene: .; abundance: once; v_gene: TRBV6-5; j_gene: TRBJ1-2; CDR3aa: CASSYLTRGGYTF; CDR3nt: TGTGCCAGCAGTTACTTAACAAGGGGCGGCTACACCTTC
d_gene: .; abundance: once; v_gene: TRBV25-1; j_gene: TRBJ2-5; CDR3aa: CASSERGVTQETQYF; CDR3nt: TGTGCCAGCAGTGAACGTGGGGTAACCCAAGAGACCCAGTACTTC
d_gene: .; abundance: .; v_gene: TRBV6-5; j_gene: TRBJ2-7; CDR3aa: CASSYEDRWRGGEQYF; CDR3nt: TGTGCCAGCAGTTATGAGGACAGGTGGCGAGGAGGGGAGCAGTACTTC
d_gene: TRBD2; abundance: .; v_gene: TRBV30; j_gene: TRBJ2-1; CDR3aa: CAWITVQRGPQDEQFF; CDR3nt: TGTGCCTGGATAACGGTCCAGCGGGGGCCACAGGATGAGCAGTTCTTC
d_gene: TRBD2; abundance: .; v_gene: TRBV4-3; j_gene: TRBJ2-1; CDR3aa: CASSQRLAGAHNEQFF; CDR3nt: TGCGCCAGCAGCCAGAGACTAGCGGGAGCCCACAATGAGCAGTTCTTC
d_gene: .; abundance: .; v_gene: TRBV29-1; j_gene: TRBJ2-4; CDR3aa: CRDDRLAKNIQYF; CDR3nt: TGCAGGGACGACAGACTAGCCAAAAACATTCAGTACTTC
d_gene: TRBD2; abundance: .; v_gene: TRBV20-1; j_gene: TRBJ2-7; CDR3aa: CSASLAGAGEQYF; CDR3nt: TGCAGTGCTAGTTTAGCGGGAGCGGGCGAGCAGTACTTC
d_gene: .; abundance: .; v_gene: TRBV5-1; j_gene: TRBJ1-1; CDR3aa: CASSLSQPNTEAFF; CDR3nt: TGCGCCAGCAGCTTGTCACAGCCGAACACTGAAGCTTTCTTT
d_gene: .; abundance: .; v_gene: TRBV7-8; j_gene: TRBJ2-7; CDR3aa: CASTGAGVEQYF; CDR3nt: TGTGCCAGCACCGGAGCTGGGGTCGAGCAGTACTTC
d_gene: .; abundance: .; v_gene: TRBV7-3; j_gene: TRBJ1-4; CDR3aa: CASSPDPLGEKLFF; CDR3nt: TGTGCCAGCAGCCCCGACCCGCTGGGGGAAAAACTGTTTTTT
d_gene: .; abundance: .; v_gene: TRBV5-5; j_gene: TRBJ2-3; CDR3aa: CASSLQSTDTQYF; CDR3nt: TGTGCCAGCAGCTTACAGAGCACAGATACGCAGTATTTT
d_gene: TRBD1; abundance: once; v_gene: TRBV19; j_gene: TRBJ1-1; CDR3aa: CASLRDRGSNTEAFF; CDR3nt: TGTGCCAGCCTTCGGGACAGGGGGTCAAACACTGAAGCTTTCTTT
d_gene: .; abundance: .; v_gene: TRBV19; j_gene: TRBJ2-7; CDR3aa: CASSRGQLYEQYF; CDR3nt: TGTGCCAGTAGCCGAGGGCAGCTGTACGAGCAGTACTTC
d_gene: .; abundance: .; v_gene: TRBV11-2; j_gene: TRBJ1-6; CDR3aa: CASSLSNSPLHF; CDR3nt: TGTGCCAGCAGCCTAAGTAATTCACCCCTCCACTTT
d_gene: .; abundance: .; v_gene: TRBV5-8; j_gene: TRBJ2-3; CDR3aa: CASSSNPPFQDTQYF; CDR3nt: TGTGCCAGCAGCTCCAACCCCCCCTTTCAAGATACGCAGTATTTT
d_gene: .; abundance: .; v_gene: TRBV15; j_gene: TRBJ1-3; CDR3aa: CATSRDLGSGNTIYF; CDR3nt: TGTGCCACCAGCAGAGATCTGGGTTCTGGAAACACCATATATTTT
d_gene: .; abundance: .; v_gene: TRBV24-1; j_gene: TRBJ2-7; CDR3aa: CATRDSSSYEQYF; CDR3nt: TGTGCCACCAGAGACAGCAGCTCCTACGAGCAGTACTTC